This TCR beta chain was identified in a study of graft-versus-host responses after intestinal transplantation. In the study overall: All recipients were given anti-thymocyte globulin induction, and tacrolimus and steroids were then administered for three to four years.

As for this clone: Antigen unknown.

TCRdb's copy holds only in-frame clones and misses some; the assay was immunoSEQ multiplex PCR. This sample yields about 29,000 clones, of which approximately 90% are seen a single time; roughly 11% belongs to the top ten. Findings and limits, study-wide: In recipient marrow, GvH clones were found, and some appeared first in ileum or blood.

The CDR3 loop spans 15 amino acids. Trimming stripped 1 base from V and 5 bases from J, with 17 bases between. The germline gives CDR1 SQVTM, CDR2 ANQGSEA. Source: PBMCs, taken roughly 68 weeks after intestinal transplantation. The TCR comes from a human patient who received an intestinal transplant, so some T cells may come from the graft donor. This sequence joins TRBV29-1 and TRBJ1-1, with D perhaps TRBD1 (6 bases). Here the CDR3 DNA reads TGCAGCGTTGAAGCCCCTATGGGGGCCGGGACTGAAGCTTTCTTT. Translation: CSVEAPMGAGTEAFF.